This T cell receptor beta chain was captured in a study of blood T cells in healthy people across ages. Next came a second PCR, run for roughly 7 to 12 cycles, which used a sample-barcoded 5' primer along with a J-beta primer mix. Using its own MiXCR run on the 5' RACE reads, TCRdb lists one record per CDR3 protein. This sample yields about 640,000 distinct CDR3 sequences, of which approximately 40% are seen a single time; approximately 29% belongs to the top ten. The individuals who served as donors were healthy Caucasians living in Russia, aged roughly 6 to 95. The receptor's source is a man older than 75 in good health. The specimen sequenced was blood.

The CDR3 reads CSVEALREGWTDTQYF. CDR3 coding DNA: TGCAGCGTTGAAGCCTTGCGGGAGGGATGGACAGATACGCAGTATTTT. The chain couples TRBV29-1 to TRBJ2-3; 9 bases map to TRBD2. J gave up 3 bases and V 1 base, and 8 bases lay outside the gene matches. This CDR3 region has 16 residues. Germline CDR1 reads SQVTM; CDR2 reads ANQGSEA.